This passage covers 14 T cell receptor beta chains from one sample sequenced in a study of blood T cell repertoires in COVID-19. Profiling relied on immunoSEQ multiplex PCR, and the TCRdb table lists in-frame clones only, not all of them. Of about 250,000 clones listed, around 80% are singletons. Sequenced input: peripheral blood. The receptors were sampled from a middle-aged man with active or convalescent COVID-19.

The chain employs TRBV7-2 and TRBJ1-2; D is uncertain. V was trimmed by 7 bases and J by 7 bases, leaving 16 bases between them. The germline V gene has CDR1 SGHTA and CDR2 FQGNSA. The CDR3 extends over 13 amino acids. The CDR3 sequence is CASNEGFGSGYTF. CDR3 in DNA: TGTGCCAGCAACGAAGGTTTCGGGTCTGGCTACACCTTC.

This clone was observed a handful of times. V is TRBV7-3 and J is TRBJ2-3; 7 positions agree with TRBD2. Per germline, CDR1 SGHTA and CDR2 FQGTGA. This CDR3 comprises 13 residues. After removal of 8 bases from V and 2 bases from J, the junction contained 4 bases not matched to a gene. CDR3 amino acids: CASQAGITDTQYF. As DNA, the CDR3 is TGTGCCAGCCAAGCGGGAATCACAGATACGCAGTATTTT.

This clone has a single count. The chain combines TRBV19 with TRBJ1-1, with 7 nucleotides matching TRBD1. Trimming took 5 bases from V and 4 from J; bases not matched to a gene: 4. Germline loops: CDR1 LNHDA, CDR2 SQIVND (reference sequence). This CDR3 has 13 residues. DNA of the CDR3: TGTGCCAGTAGTGGACAGGCAGGCACTGAAGCTTTCTTT. It is translated as CASSGQAGTEAFF.

The chain joins TRBV4-3 to TRBJ1-2; tentative D call: TRBD1 (5 bases). The CDR3 totals 15 residues. With 4 bases removed from V and 8 bases from J, the gap between germline ends came to 20 bases. Germline V gene sequence: CDR1 LGHNA, CDR2 YSLEER. The CDR3, as DNA: TGCGCCAGCAGCCCCATATTGGGGCAGGGTCTAGGCTACACCTTC. It translates to CASSPILGQGLGYTF.

This clone was picked up one time. The genes are TRBV5-1 and TRBJ2-2, with 10 bases fitting TRBD1. CDR1 SGHRS and CDR2 YFSETQ come from the germline V gene. V dropped 3 bases and J dropped 3; count of bases not matched to a gene: 5. The CDR3 spans 16 residues. The CDR3 bases are TGCGCCAGCAGCTCGACAGGGGGCAGGGACACCGGGGAGCTGTTTTTT. This encodes CASSSTGGRDTGELFF.

This clone appeared once. V and J are TRBV27 and TRBJ2-6; tentative D call: TRBD2 (6 bases). The CDR3 covers 17 residues. Deletions cut 8 bases from V and 0 bases from J, with 17 bases between. Germline CDR1 reads MNHEY; CDR2 reads SMNVEV (reference sequence). The CDR3, as DNA: TGTGCCAGCGCCCCCCGTCGGGAGAGCTCTGGGGCCAACGTCCTGACTTTC. This encodes CASAPRRESSGANVLTF. Using reference TRBV27 and TRBJ2-6 for the parts outside the CDR3, the full variable domain is EAQVTQNPRYLITVTGKKLTVTCSQNMNHEYMSWYRQDPGLGLRQIYYSMNVEVTDKGDVPEGYKVSRKEKRNFPLILESPSPNQTSLYFCASAPRRESSGANVLTFGAGSRLTVL.

The CDR3 coding sequence is TGCAGCGTTAGGGATCGGGGAACCTTTAATGAAAAACTGTTTTTT. It specifies CSVRDRGTFNEKLFF. The chain couples TRBV29-1 to TRBJ1-4; D is unresolved. There are 15 residues in the CDR3. Germline CDR1 SQVTM, CDR2 ANQGSEA. V gave up 5 bases and J gave up 4 bases, with 17 bases separating them.

The chain recombines TRBV9 with TRBJ2-1; the match to TRBD1 covers 11 bases. V gave up 3 bases and J gave up 3 bases; unmatched junction bases: 11. This CDR3 is 18 amino acids long. Germline CDR1 is SGDLS and CDR2 is YYNGEE. In DNA form, the CDR3 reads TGTGCCAGCAGCGCATCCCGGGACAGGGGGTTTGGCTACAATGAGCAGTTCTTC. This translates into CASSASRDRGFGYNEQFF.

In its sample, this clone was seen once. J is TRBJ2-7 and V is TRBV10-3; perhaps TRBD2 as D (6 bases). The CDR3 sequence is 13 residues long. The germline V gene has CDR1 ENHRY and CDR2 SYGVKD. Deletions cut 5 bases from V and 5 bases from J, with 13 bases between. This CDR3 is CAISISGFDEQYF. The CDR3 DNA reads TGTGCCATCAGTATCAGCGGGTTCGACGAGCAGTACTTC.

This clone was observed a single time. The V and J genes are TRBV6-5 and TRBJ2-7; TRBD1 matches at 8 bases. V shed 7 bases and J 4 bases; nucleotides not matched to a gene: 3. The germline V gene has CDR1 MNHEY and CDR2 SVGAGI. This CDR3 has 12 residues. In nucleotides, the CDR3 is TGTGCCAGCACGACAGGGGCTTACGAGCAGTACTTC. Amino acids: CASTTGAYEQYF.

This sequence joins TRBV30 and TRBJ2-7; D gene unclear. The CDR3 is made up of 13 amino acids. V was trimmed by 3 bases and J by 2 bases, leaving 11 bases between them. CDR1 GTSNPN and CDR2 SVGIG come from the germline V gene (reference sequence). CDR3 protein: CAWSSFQAYEQYF. In DNA, the CDR3 is TGTGCCTGGAGCTCGTTTCAGGCCTACGAGCAGTACTTC.

The V gene is TRBV19, the J gene TRBJ2-3; D is undetermined. CDR3 length: 14 residues. V dropped 4 bases and J dropped 2 bases, with 10 bases sitting between them. From germline, CDR1 is LNHDA and CDR2 SQIVND (reference sequence). The CDR3 here is CASSKLVSTDTQYF. CDR3 nucleotide sequence: TGTGCCAGTAGTAAGCTTGTGTCCACAGATACGCAGTATTTT.

J is TRBJ1-3 and V is TRBV7-8; 7 bases are a match to TRBD1. V lost 0 bases and J lost 8; bases outside the gene matches: 4. CDR1 is SGHVS and CDR2 is FQNEAQ in the germline V gene. The CDR3 sequence is 14 residues long. The CDR3 sequence: CASSLANRGDTIYF. The CDR3 DNA reads TGTGCCAGCAGCTTAGCGAACAGGGGTGACACCATATATTTT.

Only a few counts were recorded for this clone. The chain recombines TRBV6-5 with TRBJ2-7; the match to TRBD1 covers 8 bases. The CDR3 covers 15 residues. Germline lookup yields CDR1 MNHEY and CDR2 SVGAGI. V gave up 0 bases and J gave up 4 bases; unmatched junction bases: 5. The CDR3 here is CASSYSIQGAYEQYF. DNA for the CDR3: TGTGCCAGCAGTTACTCGATTCAGGGGGCTTACGAGCAGTACTTC.